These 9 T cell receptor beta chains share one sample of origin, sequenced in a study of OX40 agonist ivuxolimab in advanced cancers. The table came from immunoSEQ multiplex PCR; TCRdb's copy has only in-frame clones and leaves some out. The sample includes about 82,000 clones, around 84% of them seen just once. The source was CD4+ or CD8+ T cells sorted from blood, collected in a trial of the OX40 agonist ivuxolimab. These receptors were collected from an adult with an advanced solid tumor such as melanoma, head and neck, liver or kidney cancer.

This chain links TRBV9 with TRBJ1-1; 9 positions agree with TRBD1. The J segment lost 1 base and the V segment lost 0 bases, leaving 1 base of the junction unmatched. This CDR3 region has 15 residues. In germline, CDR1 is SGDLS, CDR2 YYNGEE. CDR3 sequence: CASSVEGQGNTEAFF. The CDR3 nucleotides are TGTGCCAGCAGCGTAGAGGGACAGGGGAACACTGAAGCTTTCTTT.

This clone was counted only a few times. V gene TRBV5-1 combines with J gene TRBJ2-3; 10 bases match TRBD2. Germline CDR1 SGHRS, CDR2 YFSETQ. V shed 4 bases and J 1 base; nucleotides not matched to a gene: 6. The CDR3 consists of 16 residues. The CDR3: CASSPITSGGTDTQYF. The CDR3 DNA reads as TGCGCCAGCAGCCCGATAACTAGCGGGGGCACAGATACGCAGTATTTT.

The DNA of the CDR3 is TGTGCCAGCAGCTTAGACGGAGCGGGAGGGGTGGGGGCCTACGAGCAGTACTTC. This codes for CASSLDGAGGVGAYEQYF. This rearrangement joins TRBV7-6 to TRBJ2-7; 10 bases are a match to TRBD2. V lost 1 base, J lost 2 bases, and 11 bases stayed unmatched. Looked up from germline, CDR1 is SGHVS and CDR2 is FNYEAQ. CDR3 length equals 18 residues.

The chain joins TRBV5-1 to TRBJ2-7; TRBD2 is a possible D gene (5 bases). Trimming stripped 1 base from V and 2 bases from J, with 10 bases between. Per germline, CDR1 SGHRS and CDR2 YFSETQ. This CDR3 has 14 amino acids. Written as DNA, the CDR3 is TGCGCCAGCAGCTTGCGTAGCGAGGCCTACGAGCAGTACTTC. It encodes CASSLRSEAYEQYF.

The CDR3 sequence is CAARPGGEGAKNIQYF. The CDR3 DNA follows: TGTGCCGCAAGGCCGGGGGGCGAGGGGGCCAAAAACATTCAGTACTTC. The rearrangement links TRBV6-6 to TRBJ2-4; D possibly corresponds to TRBD2 (7 bases). Germline V gene lookup returns CDR1 MNHNY and CDR2 SVGAGI (reference sequence). V shed 11 bases and J shed 1 base, with 21 bases lying between them. The CDR3 loop spans 16 amino acids.

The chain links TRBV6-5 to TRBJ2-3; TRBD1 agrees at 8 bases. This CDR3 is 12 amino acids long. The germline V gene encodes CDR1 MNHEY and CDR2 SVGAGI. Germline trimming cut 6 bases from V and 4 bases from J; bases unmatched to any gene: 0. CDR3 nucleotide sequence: TGTGCCAGCAGGACAGGGGCAGATACGCAGTATTTT. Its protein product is CASRTGADTQYF.

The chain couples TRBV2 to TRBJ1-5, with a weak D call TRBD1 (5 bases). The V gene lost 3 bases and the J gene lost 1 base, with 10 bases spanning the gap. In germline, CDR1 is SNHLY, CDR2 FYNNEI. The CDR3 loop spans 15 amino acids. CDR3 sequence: CASSEQGRSNQPQHF. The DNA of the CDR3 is TGTGCCAGCAGTGAGCAGGGCAGGAGCAATCAGCCCCAGCATTTT.

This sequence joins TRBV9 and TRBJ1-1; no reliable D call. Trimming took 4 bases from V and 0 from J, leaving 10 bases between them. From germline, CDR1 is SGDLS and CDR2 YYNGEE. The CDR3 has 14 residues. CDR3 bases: TGTGCCAGCAGCAGCGGGGAGTTGAACACTGAAGCTTTCTTT. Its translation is CASSSGELNTEAFF.

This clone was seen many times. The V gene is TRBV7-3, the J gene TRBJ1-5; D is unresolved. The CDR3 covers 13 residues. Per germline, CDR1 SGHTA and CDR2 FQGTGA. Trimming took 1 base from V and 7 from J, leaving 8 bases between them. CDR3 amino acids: CASSLNREQPQHF. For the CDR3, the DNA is TGTGCCAGCAGCTTAAATAGGGAACAGCCCCAGCATTTT. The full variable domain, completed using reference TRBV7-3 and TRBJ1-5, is GAGVSQTPSNKVTEKGKYVELRCDPISGHTALYWYRQSLGQGPEFLIYFQGTGAADDSGLPNDRFFAVRPEGSVSTLKIQRTERGDSAVYLCASSLNREQPQHFGDGTRLSIL.